The count of the clone carrying this T cell receptor (beta chain) is one. Its target is unknown. Germline V gene data show CDR1 as MNHEY and CDR2 as SMNVEV (reference sequence). Trimming cost V 6 bases and J 5 bases, with 13 bases left between them. This CDR3 spans 13 amino acids. The data derive from a study of OX40 agonist ivuxolimab in advanced cancers. General observations from the study: Partial responders receiving 0.1-3.0 mg/kg showed among the lowest clonal expansion.

The repertoire was sequenced with immunoSEQ multiplex PCR; TCRdb's copy has only in-frame clones and lacks some. Here the sample spans around 68,000 clones, around 90% being singletons. Sequenced here: CD4+ or CD8+ T cells sorted from blood, sampled in a trial of the OX40 agonist ivuxolimab. The sequence was obtained from an adult with an advanced solid tumor such as melanoma, head and neck, liver or kidney cancer. The V call is TRBV27, the J call TRBJ2-5; perhaps TRBD2 as D (5 bases). This chain's CDR3 is CASSPTGSETQYF. The CDR3 region has the DNA TGTGCCAGCAGCCCGACTGGGAGTGAGACCCAGTACTTC.